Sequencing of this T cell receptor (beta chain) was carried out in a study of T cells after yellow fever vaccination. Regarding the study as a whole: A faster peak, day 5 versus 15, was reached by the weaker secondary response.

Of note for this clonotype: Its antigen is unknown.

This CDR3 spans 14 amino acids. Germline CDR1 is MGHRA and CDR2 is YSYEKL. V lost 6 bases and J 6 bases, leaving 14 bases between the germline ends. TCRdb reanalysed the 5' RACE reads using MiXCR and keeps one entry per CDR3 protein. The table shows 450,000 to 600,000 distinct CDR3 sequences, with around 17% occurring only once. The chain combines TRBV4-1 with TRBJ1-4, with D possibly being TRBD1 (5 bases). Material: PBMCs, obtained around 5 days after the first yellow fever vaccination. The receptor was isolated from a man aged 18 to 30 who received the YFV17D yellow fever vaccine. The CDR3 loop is CASRSGAEYEKLFF. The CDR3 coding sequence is TGCGCCAGCAGATCCGGGGCGGAGTATGAAAAACTGTTTTTT.